This T cell receptor (beta chain) originates from a study of CD8 T cells in ankylosing spondylitis (dated by TCRdb to between 2016 and 2019). Notes on the research overall: The study profiled T cell receptor beta repertoires in healthy donors and ankylosing spondylitis patients to find disease-linked TCR variants. The full study cohort was made up of about 25 ankylosing spondylitis patients and 108 healthy donors. Samples of peripheral blood were taken, and for ankylosing spondylitis patients, synovial fluid was collected as well.

On the study overall, not on this receptor specifically: In peripheral blood, the disease-linked clones were found at relatively low frequencies and had a CD8+ phenotype. Significant enrichment of the disease-linked clones was reported in matched synovial fluid samples from ankylosing spondylitis patients. Some TCR beta motif variants had previously been reported in synovial fluid and blood of reactive arthritis patients, which suggested common disease-initiation mechanisms. Blood from ankylosing spondylitis patients appeared to be characterized by a TCR beta motif made up of eight highly homologous amino acid variants.

This clonotype was recorded a few times. Its antigen remains unidentified. There are no base qualities to consult, and no much larger clone falls within one base. The instrument was an Illumina HiSeq 2500. Quantitative 5'-RACE with molecular barcodes was used to prepare TCR beta libraries. Per the authors' processing: Disease-linked TCR variants were identified with a new computational method built on a probabilistic model of VDJ rearrangement. TCRdb handled the public reads itself, with Q25 trimming in fastp and clone calling in MiXCR, and kept productive beta chains. When rows share a CDR3 protein, they turn into one entry using the most common DNA and genes. TCRdb's processing, not the authors', yielded these V and J calls. The sample data list about 190,000 distinct CDR3 sequences, and 10% to 15% of these were observed just once. The leading ten clones occupy 9.5% to 11% of the sample. Trimming removed 4 bases from V and 6 bases from J, leaving 10 bases between the germline ends. From the germline V gene (reference sequence), CDR1 is LGHDT and CDR2 is YNNKEL. Measured from the cysteine to the phenylalanine, the CDR3 is 13 residues long. Here the CDR3 DNA is all that survives: 39 bases in frame from base 1.

Source material: blood, either unsorted or a sorted T cell fraction (not recorded which). The source of this sequence is a female donor with ankylosing spondylitis or in good health (not recorded which). The rearranged chain carries TRBV3-1 and TRBJ2-1; TRBD1 is possibly the D segment (5 matching bases). The CDR3 sequence is CASSLQGGNEQFF. In nucleotides, the sequence is TGTGCCAGCAGCCTGCAGGGCGGCAATGAGCAGTTCTTC.